Listed below are T cell receptor beta chains from one sample, sequenced in a study of cytomegalovirus exposure and HLA in healthy donors. Only in-frame clones appear in the TCRdb table, and some are missing; sequencing was by immunoSEQ multiplex PCR. The data show approximately 150,000 clones, roughly 72% seen once. Sample: PBMCs. Receptors were obtained from a man aged 35 to 55 in good health and CMV-seronegative. Both conserved end residues are part of each CDR3. The order of the fields is J gene, D gene, V gene, clone size, CDR3 protein, CDR3 DNA. A D gene is named only where the DNA matches it firmly. Clone size is shown for a subset of rows, as once, few, many or a class of expanded clone.

J gene: TRBJ2-5; D gene: TRBD1; V gene: TRBV12-5; clone size: .; CDR3 protein: CASGFRQGAVETQYF; CDR3 DNA: TGTGCTAGTGGTTTCCGACAGGGGGCGGTCGAGACCCAGTACTTC
J gene: TRBJ1-5; D gene: .; V gene: TRBV21-1; clone size: once; CDR3 protein: CASSKGGGVKGNQPQHF; CDR3 DNA: TGTGCCAGCAGCAAAGGGGGCGGGGTTAAAGGCAATCAGCCCCAGCATTTT
J gene: TRBJ1-1; D gene: TRBD1; V gene: TRBV29-1; clone size: .; CDR3 protein: CSVEDLTGATEAFF; CDR3 DNA: TGCAGCGTTGAAGATTTGACAGGGGCCACTGAAGCTTTCTTT
J gene: TRBJ2-5; D gene: .; V gene: TRBV4-3; clone size: few; CDR3 protein: CASSQGGRRYQETQYF; CDR3 DNA: TGCGCCAGCAGCCAAGGGGGGCGCCGGTACCAAGAGACCCAGTACTTC
J gene: TRBJ2-5; D gene: .; V gene: TRBV18; clone size: .; CDR3 protein: CASSLEADQETQYF; CDR3 DNA: TGTGCCAGCTCACTTGAGGCAGATCAAGAGACCCAGTACTTC
J gene: TRBJ1-6; D gene: TRBD1; V gene: TRBV11-2; clone size: once; CDR3 protein: CASSLDQGGLSYNSPLHF; CDR3 DNA: TGTGCCAGCAGCTTAGATCAGGGGGGCTTATCCTATAATTCACCCCTCCACTTT
J gene: TRBJ1-3; D gene: .; V gene: TRBV28; clone size: .; CDR3 protein: CASSSGGSGNTIYF; CDR3 DNA: TGTGCCAGCAGTTCGGGGGGCTCTGGAAACACCATATATTTT
J gene: TRBJ2-1; D gene: TRBD2; V gene: TRBV7-8; clone size: .; CDR3 protein: CASSLRSLAGGNNEQFF; CDR3 DNA: TGTGCCAGCAGCTTAAGGAGCTTAGCGGGAGGTAACAATGAGCAGTTCTTC
J gene: TRBJ2-3; D gene: .; V gene: TRBV11-2; clone size: .; CDR3 protein: CASSPMGGGGDTQYF; CDR3 DNA: TGTGCCAGCAGCCCGATGGGCGGGGGCGGAGATACGCAGTATTTT
J gene: TRBJ2-7; D gene: TRBD1; V gene: TRBV18; clone size: .; CDR3 protein: CASSLGQGARYEQYF; CDR3 DNA: TGTGCCAGCTCACTAGGACAGGGGGCGCGCTACGAGCAGTACTTC
J gene: TRBJ2-3; D gene: TRBD1; V gene: TRBV5-4; clone size: .; CDR3 protein: CASSLLGGADTQYF; CDR3 DNA: TGTGCCAGCAGCTTGCTAGGGGGCGCAGATACGCAGTATTTT
J gene: TRBJ2-1; D gene: .; V gene: TRBV7-6; clone size: .; CDR3 protein: CASSKGQSPNEQFF; CDR3 DNA: TGTGCCAGCAGCAAAGGACAAAGTCCCAATGAGCAGTTCTTC
J gene: TRBJ2-7; D gene: TRBD1; V gene: TRBV5-1; clone size: .; CDR3 protein: CASSEGTDYEQYF; CDR3 DNA: TGCGCCAGCAGCGAGGGGACAGACTACGAGCAGTACTTC
J gene: TRBJ2-5; D gene: TRBD1; V gene: TRBV7-9; clone size: .; CDR3 protein: CASSLWTGWGQETQYF; CDR3 DNA: TGTGCCAGCAGCCTCTGGACAGGGTGGGGACAAGAGACCCAGTACTTC
J gene: TRBJ2-7; D gene: .; V gene: TRBV28; clone size: .; CDR3 protein: CASRGAGAYEQYF; CDR3 DNA: TGTGCCAGCAGGGGGGCCGGGGCCTACGAGCAGTACTTC
J gene: TRBJ2-5; D gene: TRBD1; V gene: TRBV19; clone size: few; CDR3 protein: CASSIGTGQETQYF; CDR3 DNA: TGTGCCAGTAGTATTGGGACAGGCCAAGAGACCCAGTACTTC
J gene: TRBJ2-4; D gene: .; V gene: TRBV19; clone size: .; CDR3 protein: CASSMPRQAFIQYF; CDR3 DNA: TGTGCCAGTAGCATGCCGCGACAGGCGTTCATTCAGTACTTC
J gene: TRBJ1-1; D gene: .; V gene: TRBV5-6; clone size: .; CDR3 protein: CASSLGPNTEAFF; CDR3 DNA: TGTGCCAGCAGCTTGGGGCCGAACACTGAAGCTTTCTTT
J gene: TRBJ1-6; D gene: .; V gene: TRBV19; clone size: .; CDR3 protein: CASSIGLNSPLHF; CDR3 DNA: TGTGCCAGTAGTATAGGACTCAATTCACCCCTCCACTTT
J gene: TRBJ2-7; D gene: .; V gene: TRBV7-9; clone size: .; CDR3 protein: CASSLYAGDYEQYF; CDR3 DNA: TGTGCCAGCAGCTTATACGCAGGGGACTACGAGCAGTACTTC
J gene: TRBJ2-7; D gene: TRBD1; V gene: TRBV29-1; clone size: .; CDR3 protein: CSAVISGTAYEQYF; CDR3 DNA: TGCAGCGCTGTTATTTCCGGGACAGCCTACGAGCAGTACTTC
J gene: TRBJ2-7; D gene: TRBD1; V gene: TRBV25-1; clone size: .; CDR3 protein: CASSVTGGYEQYF; CDR3 DNA: TGTGCCAGCAGTGTCACAGGGGGCTACGAGCAGTACTTC
J gene: TRBJ2-2; D gene: .; V gene: TRBV28; clone size: few; CDR3 protein: CASGNRVELFF; CDR3 DNA: TGTGCCAGCGGAAACAGGGTGGAGCTGTTTTTT
J gene: TRBJ1-6; D gene: .; V gene: TRBV11-2; clone size: .; CDR3 protein: CASSMEGPGSPLHF; CDR3 DNA: TGTGCCAGCAGCATGGAGGGGCCAGGCTCACCCCTCCACTTT
J gene: TRBJ2-3; D gene: .; V gene: TRBV4-3; clone size: .; CDR3 protein: CASSQDRGGADTQYF; CDR3 DNA: TGCGCCAGCAGCCAAGATAGGGGGGGGGCAGATACGCAGTATTTT
J gene: TRBJ1-5; D gene: TRBD1; V gene: TRBV6-1; clone size: .; CDR3 protein: CASSGPTGDQPQHF; CDR3 DNA: TGTGCCAGCAGTGGACCGACAGGGGATCAGCCCCAGCATTTT
J gene: TRBJ2-7; D gene: .; V gene: TRBV19; clone size: .; CDR3 protein: CASSIYSDYEQYF; CDR3 DNA: TGTGCCAGTAGTATTTACTCCGACTACGAGCAGTACTTC
J gene: TRBJ2-1; D gene: TRBD2; V gene: TRBV2; clone size: .; CDR3 protein: CASSGGGGSYNEQFF; CDR3 DNA: TGTGCCAGCAGTGGCGGCGGGGGGTCCTACAATGAGCAGTTCTTC
J gene: TRBJ2-7; D gene: TRBD1; V gene: TRBV27; clone size: .; CDR3 protein: CASRPGQGFYEQYF; CDR3 DNA: TGTGCCAGCAGGCCGGGACAGGGGTTCTACGAGCAGTACTTC
J gene: TRBJ2-3; D gene: .; V gene: TRBV6-5; clone size: .; CDR3 protein: CASSSRGSYDTQYF; CDR3 DNA: TGTGCCAGCAGTTCACGGGGATCCTATGATACGCAGTATTTT
J gene: TRBJ2-2; D gene: TRBD2; V gene: TRBV7-2; clone size: .; CDR3 protein: CASSWTSGGLNTGELFF; CDR3 DNA: TGTGCCAGCAGCTGGACTAGCGGGGGCCTCAACACCGGGGAGCTGTTTTTT
J gene: TRBJ2-1; D gene: TRBD2; V gene: TRBV10-3; clone size: .; CDR3 protein: CAISESTASGVYNEQFF; CDR3 DNA: TGTGCCATCAGTGAGTCGACGGCTAGCGGGGTATACAATGAGCAGTTCTTC
J gene: TRBJ1-4; D gene: TRBD1; V gene: TRBV4-3; clone size: .; CDR3 protein: CASSRNPGQGEKLFF; CDR3 DNA: TGCGCCAGCAGCCGGAATCCGGGACAGGGGGAAAAACTGTTTTTT
J gene: TRBJ2-7; D gene: TRBD2; V gene: TRBV9; clone size: .; CDR3 protein: CASSRTSGGDYEQYF; CDR3 DNA: TGTGCCAGCAGCAGGACTAGCGGGGGGGACTACGAGCAGTACTTC
J gene: TRBJ1-2; D gene: TRBD1; V gene: TRBV29-1; clone size: .; CDR3 protein: CSVEVRDREVNYGYTF; CDR3 DNA: TGCAGCGTTGAGGTCAGGGACAGGGAGGTTAACTATGGCTACACCTTC
J gene: TRBJ1-2; D gene: .; V gene: TRBV5-4; clone size: few; CDR3 protein: CASSFSGLGYTF; CDR3 DNA: TGTGCCAGCAGCTTCTCGGGGTTAGGCTACACCTTC
J gene: TRBJ1-2; D gene: .; V gene: TRBV7-2; clone size: .; CDR3 protein: CASSLDRVVYTF; CDR3 DNA: TGTGCCAGCAGCTTAGACAGGGTCGTCTACACCTTC
J gene: TRBJ1-1; D gene: .; V gene: TRBV30; clone size: .; CDR3 protein: CAWSVRWGVLAWNTEAFF; CDR3 DNA: TGTGCCTGGAGTGTACGTTGGGGGGTCCTTGCATGGAACACTGAAGCTTTCTTT
J gene: TRBJ2-7; D gene: TRBD1; V gene: TRBV11-2; clone size: .; CDR3 protein: CASSLDTGTGGWEQYF; CDR3 DNA: TGTGCCAGCAGCTTAGACACCGGGACAGGAGGTTGGGAGCAGTACTTC
J gene: TRBJ1-3; D gene: TRBD1; V gene: TRBV18; clone size: few; CDR3 protein: CASSPPTGVNTIYF; CDR3 DNA: TGTGCCAGCTCACCACCAACAGGGGTCAACACCATATATTTT
J gene: TRBJ1-1; D gene: .; V gene: TRBV6-5; clone size: .; CDR3 protein: CASSLEIRTEAFF; CDR3 DNA: TGTGCCAGCAGTTTAGAAATCAGGACTGAAGCTTTCTTT
J gene: TRBJ2-5; D gene: TRBD1; V gene: TRBV5-1; clone size: .; CDR3 protein: CASSLAGGPGQETQYF; CDR3 DNA: TGCGCCAGCAGCTTGGCAGGGGGCCCGGGCCAAGAGACCCAGTACTTC
J gene: TRBJ1-5; D gene: .; V gene: TRBV23-1; clone size: .; CDR3 protein: CASTRRGARSNQPQHF; CDR3 DNA: TGCGCTAGCACCCGACGGGGGGCGCGGAGCAATCAGCCCCAGCATTTT
J gene: TRBJ1-2; D gene: TRBD1; V gene: TRBV28; clone size: .; CDR3 protein: CASSLTGTGDYGYTF; CDR3 DNA: TGTGCCAGCAGTTTGACCGGGACAGGAGATTATGGCTACACCTTC
J gene: TRBJ2-3; D gene: .; V gene: TRBV7-9; clone size: .; CDR3 protein: CASSLPQGGDTQYF; CDR3 DNA: TGTGCCAGCAGCTTACCCCAGGGCGGAGATACGCAGTATTTT
J gene: TRBJ1-3; D gene: .; V gene: TRBV6-5; clone size: .; CDR3 protein: CASSYSAAGNTIYF; CDR3 DNA: TGTGCCAGCAGTTACTCGGCGGCGGGAAACACCATATATTTT
J gene: TRBJ2-2; D gene: TRBD2; V gene: TRBV19; clone size: .; CDR3 protein: CASSVWEGAPILGANTGELFF; CDR3 DNA: TGTGCCAGTAGTGTCTGGGAGGGCGCCCCTATTCTCGGCGCGAACACCGGGGAGCTGTTTTTT
J gene: TRBJ2-7; D gene: TRBD1; V gene: TRBV7-6; clone size: .; CDR3 protein: CASSLAPGTADYPYEQYF; CDR3 DNA: TGTGCCAGCAGCTTAGCCCCTGGGACAGCGGATTACCCCTACGAGCAGTACTTC
J gene: TRBJ2-1; D gene: .; V gene: TRBV4-1; clone size: .; CDR3 protein: CASSQGVILGTNEQFF; CDR3 DNA: TGCGCCAGCAGCCAAGGAGTCATACTAGGCACAAATGAGCAGTTCTTC
J gene: TRBJ2-1; D gene: .; V gene: TRBV6-6; clone size: .; CDR3 protein: CASSYSSGSSYNEQFF; CDR3 DNA: TGTGCCAGCAGTTACTCGTCCGGTAGCTCCTACAATGAGCAGTTCTTC
J gene: TRBJ2-1; D gene: .; V gene: TRBV21-1; clone size: .; CDR3 protein: CASSHLQGAYNEQFF; CDR3 DNA: TGTGCCAGCAGCCACCTACAGGGAGCCTACAATGAGCAGTTCTTC